This is a list of T cell receptor beta chains from one sample in a study of blood T cells in healthy people across ages. A single record per CDR3 protein comes from TCRdb applying MiXCR to the 5' RACE reads. Altogether fewer than 900,000 distinct CDR3 sequences are present, 35% to 40% being singletons, with the ten largest covering over 10%. The sample consisted of blood. The origin of the receptors is a man aged 18-30 years in good health. Both conserved end residues are part of each CDR3. Each record gives: V gene, D gene, clone size, J gene, CDR3 DNA, CDR3 protein. The D gene is left open where the match is weak. Clone size appears in some rows only: once, few, many, or a class for an expanded clone.

v_call: TRBV2
d_call: .
clone_size: .
j_call: TRBJ1-2
cdr3_nt: TGTGCCAGCAGGGCGGGTGGCTACACCTTC
cdr3_aa: CASRAGGYTF

v_call: TRBV19
d_call: .
clone_size: .
j_call: TRBJ2-1
cdr3_nt: TGTGCCAGTAGTATTGTTGGAAATGAGCAGTTCTTC
cdr3_aa: CASSIVGNEQFF

v_call: TRBV29-1
d_call: TRBD1
clone_size: .
j_call: TRBJ2-5
cdr3_nt: TGCAGCGTCGGGACAGTCGTCCAAGAGACCCAGTACTTC
cdr3_aa: CSVGTVVQETQYF

v_call: TRBV6-5
d_call: TRBD1
clone_size: .
j_call: TRBJ2-3
cdr3_nt: TGTGCCAGCAGGACCGGACAGGCAGATACGCAGTATTTT
cdr3_aa: CASRTGQADTQYF

v_call: TRBV25-1
d_call: TRBD1
clone_size: .
j_call: TRBJ2-5
cdr3_nt: TGTGCCAGCAGTGAGCGGACAGGGGGGGAGACCCAGTACTTC
cdr3_aa: CASSERTGGETQYF

v_call: TRBV4-3
d_call: .
clone_size: many
j_call: TRBJ1-1
cdr3_nt: TGCGCCAGCAGCCAAGTTTTTGGCGGCCTCACTGAAGCTTTCTTT
cdr3_aa: CASSQVFGGLTEAFF

v_call: TRBV29-1
d_call: .
clone_size: many
j_call: TRBJ2-4
cdr3_nt: TGCAGCGTTGAACTTAGGCTAGCCAAAAACATTCAGTACTTC
cdr3_aa: CSVELRLAKNIQYF

v_call: TRBV10-3
d_call: .
clone_size: many
j_call: TRBJ1-4
cdr3_nt: TGTGCCATCAGTGAATCCCCCTCGGCAAAACTGTTTTTT
cdr3_aa: CAISESPSAKLFF

v_call: TRBV7-9
d_call: TRBD1
clone_size: .
j_call: TRBJ2-1
cdr3_nt: TGTGCCAGCAGTTCGGGACAGGGCCACTTCGATGAGCAGTTCTTC
cdr3_aa: CASSSGQGHFDEQFF

v_call: TRBV3-1
d_call: .
clone_size: .
j_call: TRBJ2-7
cdr3_nt: TGTGCTAGCAGCCAAGTCCCGGAGACAGCCTACGAGCAGTACTTC
cdr3_aa: CASSQVPETAYEQYF